This T cell receptor (beta chain) was identified in a study of CD8 T cells in Susac syndrome (dated by TCRdb to the late 2010s). With respect to the entire study: Whether CD8+ T cell activation and differentiation in Susac syndrome was antigen driven was tested using repertoire sequencing.

Study-wide conclusions, independent of this receptor: The number of individuals in the TCR sequencing and HLA analysis was acknowledged as relatively small.

RNA was extracted using the RNeasy kit, and about 0.5 to 1 microgram was reverse transcribed with random hexamers. TCR beta CDR3 regions were amplified with the immunoSEQ multiplex PCR assay covering 54 Vbeta and 13 Jbeta segments. To correct PCR amplification bias, a synthetic template baseline was used for both primer optimization and computational correction. In the original analysis: Reads were annotated to V, D and J genes per IMGT and analyzed with immunoSEQ Analyzer, keeping only productive sequences. Clonality was computed as one minus Shannon entropy normalized by log2 of the number of productive unique sequences. For each patient and control, public and private clones were evaluated within the 100 most prevalent clones. A clone was defined as Susac-specific if it was absent from the healthy and MS cohorts, from approximately 980 published viral clones and from other ImmuneACCESS disease sequences. TCRdb took the public reads, trimmed them with fastp at Q25, ran MiXCR for clone calling and kept in-frame beta chains. Each entry is one CDR3 protein sequence, shown with its most common DNA and genes. None of the V and J calls come from the authors' own analysis; TCRdb made them. The sample table lists 95,000 to 150,000 distinct CDR3 sequences, less than 95% of them with a count of one. The ten biggest clones cover around 0.1% of the sample.

As regards this clonotype: The antigen it binds to is not known. Per-nucleotide qualities are absent, and no much larger clonotype sits a single base away.

The CDR3 runs 13 amino acids, cysteine and phenylalanine included. Just CDR3 DNA is preserved here, 39 bases in frame from base 1. The germline V gene encodes CDR1 KGHDR and CDR2 SFDVKD. V is cut by 7 bases and J by 3 bases, and the space between the germline ends is 9 bases. High-throughput TCR beta sequencing profiled peripheral blood CD8+ and CD4+ T cells from healthy donors, Susac syndrome patients and multiple sclerosis patients. The healthy donors served as controls matched for age and sex. CD8+ TEMRA cells were enriched by FACS, while bulk CD8+ and CD4+ T cells were purified by magnetic negative isolation. Blood was drawn into EDTA tubes, processed within 24 hours, and PBMCs were isolated by density gradient centrifugation. PBMCs intended for TCR sequencing were cryopreserved in liquid nitrogen and were subsequently thawed in a 37 degrees C water bath. Purity of sorted or isolated CD4+, CD8+ and CD8+ TEMRA cells was at least 90%.

Sequenced sample: CD4+ T cells from PBMCs. This TCR was sampled from a human donor in good health. The chain is encoded by TRBV24-1 joined to TRBJ2-1, with the identity of the D gene unclear. The nucleotide sequence reads TGTGCCACCAGGGACGAGTTCTACAATGAGCAGTTCTTC. This translates into CATRDEFYNEQFF.